One and the same sample provided the 22 T cell receptor beta chains below, sequenced in a study of STAT5B mutations in CD4+ large granular lymphocyte leukemia. TCRdb's copy holds only in-frame clones and misses some; the assay was immunoSEQ multiplex PCR. This sample yields about 30,000 clones, of which approximately 80% are seen a single time; under 2.5% belongs to the top ten. Sequencing used CD4+ T cells from blood buffy coats. Every receptor here comes from a human donor in good health.

This chain connects TRBV2 to TRBJ1-2; unclear D gene. This CDR3 region has 13 residues. V was pared by 5 bases and J by 5 bases, with 12 bases between. Germline CDR1 reads SNHLY; CDR2 reads FYNNEI. The CDR3 DNA sequence: TGTGCCAGCAGTTCCTCGGGTGGTTATGGCTACACCTTC. Translated: CASSSSGGYGYTF.

The chain recombines TRBV7-7 with TRBJ2-5; possible D gene TRBD2, 6 bases. Germline V CDR1 and CDR2: SSHAT, FNYEAQ (reference sequence). Between the trimmed V and J ends, which lost 6 bases and 3 bases, there was a span of 14 bases. The CDR3 extends over 14 amino acids. The CDR3 DNA reads as TGTGCCAGCAGTATGATTGGAGGGAAAGAGACCCAGTACTTC. Its protein is CASSMIGGKETQYF.

The chain carries TRBV5-1 and TRBJ2-3, with TRBD2 identical over 11 bases. This CDR3 is 16 amino acids long. V trimming: 3 bases; J trimming: 3 bases; junction bases outside the gene matches: 6. Germline V gene sequence: CDR1 SGHRS, CDR2 YFSETQ. In nucleotides, the CDR3 is TGCGCCAGCAGCTATAGTAGCGGGGGGGCAACAGATACGCAGTATTTT. It codes for CASSYSSGGATDTQYF.

V usage is TRBV7-2 and J usage is TRBJ1-6; perhaps TRBD1 as D (5 bases). The V and J ends lost 4 bases and 10 bases respectively, with 14 bases between them. Germline V gene lookup returns CDR1 SGHTA and CDR2 FQGNSA. This CDR3 contains 14 residues. The CDR3: CASSSRGSGSPLHF. The CDR3, as DNA: TGTGCCAGCAGCTCACGGGGGTCTGGGTCACCCCTCCACTTT. The full variable domain, its missing parts supplied by reference TRBV7-2 and TRBJ1-6, is GAGVSQSPSNKVTEKGKDVELRCDPISGHTALYWYRQSLGQGLEFLIYFQGNSAPDKSGLPSDRFSAERTGGSVSTLTIQRTQQEDSAVYLCASSSRGSGSPLHFGNGTRLTVT.

This clone was detected only a few times. The gene calls are TRBV7-9 and TRBJ2-2; no reliable D call. V lost 1 base and J 1 base, leaving 4 bases between the germline ends. Germline V gene lookup returns CDR1 SEHNR and CDR2 FQNEAQ (reference sequence). This CDR3 is 14 amino acids long. The CDR3 loop is CASSLERNTGELFF. For the CDR3, the DNA is TGTGCCAGCAGCTTAGAGCGGAACACCGGGGAGCTGTTTTTT.

The CDR3 DNA is TGTGCCAGCAGCCCAGACAGGGCGCACAAAAGGGGCAATGAGCAGTTCTTC. Protein product: CASSPDRAHKRGNEQFF. The V call is TRBV7-8, the J call TRBJ2-1, with 7 bases aligning to TRBD1. Germline CDR1 reads SGHVS; CDR2 reads FQNEAQ. The V segment lost 5 bases and the J segment 6 bases; nucleotides outside the gene matches: 16. The CDR3 sequence is 17 residues long.

The gene calls are TRBV30 and TRBJ1-6; D uncertain. The CDR3 is made up of 15 amino acids. CDR1 GTSNPN and CDR2 SVGIG come from the germline V gene (reference sequence). V lost 7 bases and J 0 bases, leaving 13 bases between the germline ends. The CDR3 reads CAFTQSSSYNSPLHF. Written as DNA, the CDR3 is TGTGCCTTTACACAGTCAAGCTCCTATAATTCACCCCTCCACTTT.

This chain links TRBV6-5 with TRBJ1-6; the D is unclear. The V end was cut by 0 bases, the J end by 11 bases, with 17 bases between. The CDR3 is made up of 16 amino acids. Germline V CDR1 and CDR2: MNHEY, SVGAGI. CDR3 DNA sequence: TGTGCCAGCAGTTACTCGACGGTGGGCGCGGCGACACCCCTCCACTTT. Amino acids: CASSYSTVGAATPLHF.

The genes are TRBV4-1 and TRBJ1-5, with D perhaps TRBD1 (6 bases). V was cut by 4 bases and J by 5 bases, with 18 bases left in between. Per the germline V gene, CDR1 is MGHRA and CDR2 is YSYEKL. The CDR3 has 16 amino acids. The CDR3: CASSRDPAGVDQPQHF. CDR3 DNA: TGCGCCAGCAGCCGAGACCCAGCAGGGGTGGATCAGCCCCAGCATTTT.

Here the CDR3 reads CASSLGTRLGDTQYF. The CDR3 DNA follows: TGTGCCAGCAGCTTGGGGACTAGACTTGGAGATACGCAGTATTTT. The V gene is TRBV5-5, the J gene TRBJ2-3, with TRBD2 matching 7 bases. Germline values: CDR1 SGHKS, CDR2 YYEKEE (reference sequence). The V and J ends lost 0 bases and 5 bases, in that order; junction bases with no gene match: 6. The length of the CDR3 is 15 residues. Variable domain in full (rest from reference TRBV5-5 and TRBJ2-3): DAGVTQSPTHLIKTRGQQVTLRCSPISGHKSVSWYQQVLGQGPQFIFQYYEKEERGRGNFPDRFSARQFPNYSSELNVNALLLGDSALYLCASSLGTRLGDTQYFGPGTRLTVL.

The chain joins TRBV5-1 to TRBJ1-1; D not resolved. CDR1 SGHRS and CDR2 YFSETQ come from the germline V gene. This CDR3 comprises 13 residues. Trimming shortened V by 1 base and J by 6 bases, and 10 bases separated the two germline ends. CDR3 DNA: TGCGCCAGCAGCTTGTTTACAACGGCTGAAGCTTTCTTT. It codes for CASSLFTTAEAFF.

The chain uses TRBV5-1 and TRBJ2-3; D is unresolved. Germline-derived CDR1 and CDR2 are SGHRS and YFSETQ. CDR3 length equals 13 residues. V was clipped by 0 bases and J by 2 bases, with 4 bases between them. CDR3 loop: CASSLDFTDTQYF. Here the CDR3 DNA reads TGCGCCAGCAGCTTGGACTTCACAGATACGCAGTATTTT.

The J gene is TRBJ1-2, the V gene TRBV6-5, with 12 bases matching TRBD1. Germline CDR1 is MNHEY and CDR2 is SVGAGI. Germline trimming cut 6 bases from V and 5 bases from J; bases unmatched to any gene: 1. The CDR3 is 13 residues long. CDR3 protein: CASRGQGAYGYTF. In nucleotides, the CDR3 is TGTGCCAGCAGGGGACAGGGGGCGTATGGCTACACCTTC.

This clone was seen only once. This chain joins TRBV11-3 and TRBJ2-2; the D gene is possibly TRBD1 (6 bases). Trimming removed 5 bases at V and 5 bases at J, with 12 bases between. Germline V gives CDR1 SGHNT, CDR2 YENEEA. The length of the CDR3 is 14 residues. CDR3 nucleotide sequence: TGTGCCAGCAGCACCAGCAGGGGAACCGGGGAGCTGTTTTTT. Translating gives CASSTSRGTGELFF.

The chain links TRBV15 to TRBJ2-1; D ambiguous. This CDR3 is 15 amino acids long. Trimming shortened V by 1 base and J by 5 bases, and 12 bases separated the two germline ends. CDR1 LNHNV and CDR2 YYDKDF come from the germline V gene (reference sequence). CDR3 DNA: TGTGCCACCAGCAGAGTGACCCACAGAGACAATGAGCAGTTCTTC. The encoded protein is CATSRVTHRDNEQFF.

The chain carries TRBV29-1 and TRBJ2-3; D gene unclear. Trimming left V 7 bases short and J 6 bases short, with 17 bases between. Germline CDR1 SQVTM, CDR2 ANQGSEA. This CDR3 has 13 amino acids. As DNA, the CDR3 is TGCAGCGGTCTAAGGGATATCGTGGATACGCAGTATTTT. Amino acid sequence: CSGLRDIVDTQYF.

The rearrangement joins TRBV7-2 to TRBJ2-3, with TRBD2 as a possible D gene (6 bases). The germline V gene has CDR1 SGHTA and CDR2 FQGNSA. Trimming cost V 5 bases and J 8 bases, with 20 bases left between them. The CDR3 covers 15 residues. The CDR3 loop reads CASSPSGTVIGTQYF. CDR3 nucleotide sequence: TGTGCCAGCAGCCCCTCCGGGACTGTCATCGGTACGCAGTATTTT.

This rearrangement joins TRBV4-2 to TRBJ1-6, with TRBD1 as a possible D gene (6 bases). Germline V CDR1 and CDR2: LGHNA, YNFKEQ. The CDR3 loop spans 16 amino acids. The V end was cut by 4 bases, the J end by 2 bases, with 12 bases between. Written as DNA, the CDR3 is TGTGCCAGCAGCCCTACAGGGCACACCTATAATTCACCCCTCCACTTT. This sequence encodes CASSPTGHTYNSPLHF.

The rearrangement links TRBV5-6 to TRBJ1-1; D not resolved. The germline V gene encodes CDR1 SGHDT and CDR2 YYEEEE. This CDR3 region has 11 residues. The V end was cut by 0 bases, the J end by 8 bases, with 5 bases between. This CDR3 reads CASSLGPEAFF. CDR3 DNA sequence: TGTGCCAGCAGCTTGGGTCCCGAAGCTTTCTTT.

The rearrangement links TRBV19 to TRBJ2-5, with D hard to call. The CDR3 is 13 residues long. The germline gives CDR1 LNHDA, CDR2 SQIVND (reference sequence). Trimming took 5 bases from V and 6 from J, leaving 13 bases between them. The CDR3 nucleotides read TGTGCCAGTAGTTCCGGACCTAGAAAGACCCAGTACTTC. Amino acid sequence: CASSSGPRKTQYF.

This chain uses TRBV30 with TRBJ2-7; 11 bases map to TRBD2. The CDR3 extends over 14 amino acids. V shed 4 bases, J shed 7 bases, and the junction held 9 bases outside the gene matches. CDR1 and CDR2 (germline): GTSNPN, SVGIG (reference sequence). CDR3 sequence (DNA): TGTGCCTGGAAAATACTAGCGGGAGCGGGTGAGCAGTACTTC. Its translation is CAWKILAGAGEQYF. The full variable domain, rest sourced from reference TRBV30 and TRBJ2-7, is SQTIHQWPATLVQPVGSPLSLECTVEGTSNPNLYWYRQAAGRGLQLLFYSVGIGQISSEVPQNLSASRPQDRQFILSSKKLLLSDSGFYLCAWKILAGAGEQYFGPGTRLTVT.

The chain couples TRBV5-1 to TRBJ2-1; TRBD2 matches 8 bases. This CDR3 contains 17 residues. Germline assignment: CDR1 SGHRS and CDR2 YFSETQ. Unmatched junction bases numbered 25, after V lost 5 bases and J lost 15 bases. The CDR3 DNA follows: TGCGCCAGCAGTTCCGGGGCCAGGGGTAATAGCGGGACGGGAGCGTTCTTC. Residues: CASSSGARGNSGTGAFF.